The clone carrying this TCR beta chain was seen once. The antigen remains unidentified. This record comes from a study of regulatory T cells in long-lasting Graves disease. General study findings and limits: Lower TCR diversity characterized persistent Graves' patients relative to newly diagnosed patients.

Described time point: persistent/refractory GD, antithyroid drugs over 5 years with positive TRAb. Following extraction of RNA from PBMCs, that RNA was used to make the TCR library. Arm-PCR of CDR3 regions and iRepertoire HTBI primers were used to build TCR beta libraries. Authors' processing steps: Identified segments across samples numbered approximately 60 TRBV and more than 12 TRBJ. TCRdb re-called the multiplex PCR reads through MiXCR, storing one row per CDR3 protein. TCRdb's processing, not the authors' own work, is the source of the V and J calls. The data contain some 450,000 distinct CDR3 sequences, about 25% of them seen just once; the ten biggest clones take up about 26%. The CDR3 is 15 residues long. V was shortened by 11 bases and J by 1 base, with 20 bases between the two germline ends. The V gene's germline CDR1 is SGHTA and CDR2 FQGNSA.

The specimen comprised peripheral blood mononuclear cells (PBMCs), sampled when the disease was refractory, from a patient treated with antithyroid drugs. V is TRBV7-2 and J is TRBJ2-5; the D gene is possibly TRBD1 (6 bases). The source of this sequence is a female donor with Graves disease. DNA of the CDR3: TGTGCCGGCTCAATCTTGGGGGCGGTCCAAGAGACCCAGTACTTC. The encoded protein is CAGSILGAVQETQYF.